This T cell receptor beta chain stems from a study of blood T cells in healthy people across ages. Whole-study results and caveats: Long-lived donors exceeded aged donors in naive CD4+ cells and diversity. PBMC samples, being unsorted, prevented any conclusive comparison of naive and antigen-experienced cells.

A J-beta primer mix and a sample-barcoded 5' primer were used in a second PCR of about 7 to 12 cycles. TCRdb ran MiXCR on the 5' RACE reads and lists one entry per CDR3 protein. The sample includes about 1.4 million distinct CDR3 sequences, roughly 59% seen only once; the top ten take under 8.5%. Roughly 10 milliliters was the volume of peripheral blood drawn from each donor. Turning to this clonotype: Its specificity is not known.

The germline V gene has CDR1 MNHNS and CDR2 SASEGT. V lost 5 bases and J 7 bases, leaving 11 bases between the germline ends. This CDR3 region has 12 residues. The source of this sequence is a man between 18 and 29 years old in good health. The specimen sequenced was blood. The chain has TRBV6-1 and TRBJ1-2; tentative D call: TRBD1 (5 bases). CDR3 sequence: CASSTGAPGYTF. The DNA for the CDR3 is TGTGCCAGCAGTACCGGGGCGCCTGGCTACACCTTC.